This is a list of T cell receptor beta chains from one sample in a study of blood T cell repertoires in COVID-19. TCRdb keeps only in-frame clones here, not all; method: immunoSEQ multiplex PCR. The data hold 300,000 to 350,000 clones, with 90% observed a single time. Sample: peripheral blood. These receptors were taken from a woman aged 25-40 years with COVID-19, enrolled during active disease. Each CDR3 is given with its conserved first and last residue. D genes are given only for firm matches. Not all rows give a size; the values are once, few, many and, for expanded clones, a class.

clone_size d_call j_call v_call cdr3_length cdr3_nt cdr3_aa
NA TRBD1 TRBJ1-2 TRBV9 14 TGTGCCAGCAGCGAGATGGGACAGGGGCAAGGCTACACCTTC CASSEMGQGQGYTF
NA NA TRBJ2-3 TRBV7-9 18 TGTGCCAGCAGCTTATTGGCGGTGGGGGCCCTCGGAACAGATACGCAGTATTTT CASSLLAVGALGTDTQYF
NA NA TRBJ2-3 TRBV20-1 11 TGCAGTGGCACGACGGGTGATACGCAGTATTTT CSGTTGDTQYF
NA NA TRBJ2-3 TRBV5-1 13 TGCGCCAGCAGCTTGGCCGGGGAGGATACGCAGTATTTT CASSLAGEDTQYF
once NA TRBJ1-6 TRBV30 14 TGTGCCTGGAGTGTACAGGCGGGAGGGTCACCCCTCCACTTT CAWSVQAGGSPLHF
NA TRBD1 TRBJ2-7 TRBV27 13 TGTGCCAGCAGCCAAAGACAGGGCCCCGAGCAGTACTTC CASSQRQGPEQYF
NA TRBD1 TRBJ1-3 TRBV7-9 19 TGTGCCAGCAGCTTACCCGGGACAGGGTCTAAGGTGGGAGGAAACACCATATATTTT CASSLPGTGSKVGGNTIYF
NA TRBD1 TRBJ1-5 TRBV30 15 TGTGCCTGGAGTGTAGGGGGCCCGAGCAATCAGCCCCAGCATTTT CAWSVGGPSNQPQHF
NA NA TRBJ2-7 TRBV28 19 TGTGCCAGCAGTTTGATGAACCCCACCCTCTACAGGGCTACCTACGAGCAGTACTTC CASSLMNPTLYRATYEQYF
NA TRBD2 TRBJ2-1 TRBV2 15 TGTGCCAGCAGTGACAGGACTAGCGGGAGGAATGAGCAGTTCTTC CASSDRTSGRNEQFF
few TRBD1 TRBJ2-5 TRBV5-6 14 TGTGCCAGCAGCTTGGCCGGGACAGGGGAGACCCAGTACTTC CASSLAGTGETQYF
NA TRBD2 TRBJ2-3 TRBV7-2 16 TGTGCCAGCAGCGGCCTCGGGGCGGGAGCCCCAGATACGCAGTATTTT CASSGLGAGAPDTQYF
NA TRBD2 TRBJ2-3 TRBV4-1 16 TGCGCCAGCAGCCAACCGACTAGCAGGAGCACAGATACGCAGTATTTT CASSQPTSRSTDTQYF
NA NA TRBJ2-1 TRBV7-2 14 TGTGCCAGCAGCAGAGCCTACCGTTACAATGAGCAGTTCTTC CASSRAYRYNEQFF
NA TRBD2 TRBJ2-7 TRBV19 15 TGTGCCAGTAGTAGTGCCCTAGCGGGAGTGGGCGAGCAGTACTTC CASSSALAGVGEQYF
NA TRBD1 TRBJ2-1 TRBV11-2 13 TGTGCCAGCAGCACTACAGGGGGGAATGAGCAGTTCTTC CASSTTGGNEQFF
once TRBD1 TRBJ2-7 TRBV19 14 TGTGCCAGTCGAAAACAGGGGCCCCTGGGGGCGCAGTACTTC CASRKQGPLGAQYF
NA NA TRBJ1-1 TRBV28 12 TGTGCCAGCAGAGAGGTTAACACTGAAGCTTTCTTT CASREVNTEAFF
NA NA TRBJ2-7 TRBV19 13 TGTGCCAGTAGTATGACACAAGCCTACGAGCAGTACTTC CASSMTQAYEQYF
NA NA TRBJ1-6 TRBV3-1/TRBV3-2 15 TGTGCCAGCAGCCAGACGGCAGGGGCTGTGTCACCCCTCCACTTT CASSQTAGAVSPLHF
NA NA TRBJ2-7 TRBV2 14 TGTGCCAGCAGTGATAGGGGAATTGCCTACGAGCAGTACTTC CASSDRGIAYEQYF